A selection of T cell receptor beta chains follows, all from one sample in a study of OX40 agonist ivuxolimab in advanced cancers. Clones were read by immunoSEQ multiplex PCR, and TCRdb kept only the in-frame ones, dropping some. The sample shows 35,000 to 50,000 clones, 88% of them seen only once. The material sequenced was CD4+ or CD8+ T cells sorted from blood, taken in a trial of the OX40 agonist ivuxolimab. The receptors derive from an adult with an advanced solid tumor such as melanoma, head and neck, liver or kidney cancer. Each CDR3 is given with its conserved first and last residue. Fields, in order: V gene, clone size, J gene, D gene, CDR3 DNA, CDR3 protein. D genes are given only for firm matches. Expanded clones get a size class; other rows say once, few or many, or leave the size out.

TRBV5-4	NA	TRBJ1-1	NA	TGTGCCAGCACCCTTCTGGGTCTGGACACTGAAGCTTTCTTT	CASTLLGLDTEAFF
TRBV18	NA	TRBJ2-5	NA	TGTGCCAGCTCACCGACAAATTACGACCCTGGGGACCAGTACTTC	CASSPTNYDPGDQYF
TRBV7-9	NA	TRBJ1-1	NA	TGTGCCAGCAGCCCTACAGGGCCCACTTCTGCTTTCTTT	CASSPTGPTSAFF
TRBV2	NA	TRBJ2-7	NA	TGTGCCAGCAGTGAATTTTACCGAATCTACGAGCAGTACTTC	CASSEFYRIYEQYF
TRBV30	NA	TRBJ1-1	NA	TGTGCCTCCCCGGGCCATAACACTGAAGCTTTCTTT	CASPGHNTEAFF
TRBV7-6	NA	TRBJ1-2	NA	TGTGCCAGCAGCCCCGACGGGGGTCTTATTTATGGCTACACCTTC	CASSPDGGLIYGYTF
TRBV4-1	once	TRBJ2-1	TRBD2	TGCGCCAGCAGCGGGGTTTTAGGACTAGCGGGGTACAATGAGCAGTTCTTC	CASSGVLGLAGYNEQFF
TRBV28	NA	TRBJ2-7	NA	TGTGCCAGCAGTTTACTCTTTCAAGGGCAGTACTTC	CASSLLFQGQYF
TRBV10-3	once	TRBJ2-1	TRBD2	TGTGCCATAGGTCTAGCGGGAGTGTCGCGGGGCAATGAGCAGTTCTTC	CAIGLAGVSRGNEQFF
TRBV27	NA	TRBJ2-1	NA	TGTGCCAGCAGCCTATCCCCGCGGGATGAGCAGTTCTTC	CASSLSPRDEQFF
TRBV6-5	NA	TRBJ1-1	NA	TGTGCCAGCAGTCCCCTCCTGTTGAACACTGAAGCTTTCTTT	CASSPLLLNTEAFF
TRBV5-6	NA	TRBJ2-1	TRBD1	TGTGCCAGCAGCTTGGGACAGGGCAATGAGCAGTTCTTC	CASSLGQGNEQFF
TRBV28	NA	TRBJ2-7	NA	TGTGCCAGCAGCGGTCCCTCAGGGGCCCCTCTCCGGCAGTACTTC	CASSGPSGAPLRQYF
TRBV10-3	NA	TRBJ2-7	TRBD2	TGTGCCATCAGAGCGGGAGTGGCTTACGAGCAGTACTTC	CAIRAGVAYEQYF
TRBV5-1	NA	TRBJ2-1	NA	TGCGCCAGCAGCTTGTTCAATGAGCAGTTCTTC	CASSLFNEQFF
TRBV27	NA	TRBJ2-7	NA	TGTGCCAGCAGTTTGAGTTACGGGACCTACGAGCAGTACTTC	CASSLSYGTYEQYF
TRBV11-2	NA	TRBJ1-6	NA	TGTGCCAGCAGCTGGGACACGAGATCACCCCTCCACTTT	CASSWDTRSPLHF
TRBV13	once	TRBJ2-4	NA	TGTGCCAGCAGCGACGACCTAGCCAAAAACATTCAGTACTTC	CASSDDLAKNIQYF